The TCR beta chain under discussion was sequenced for a study of post-analysis software for immune sequencing data. Study-level points and caveats: Significantly lower normalized Chao1 diversity was found in patients with multiple sclerosis relative to controls. Comparison of patients with controls showed four or five TRBV segments more frequent in patients, TRBV5-6, TRBV5-1 and TRBV20-1 among them.

The TCR beta cDNA libraries carried unique molecular identifiers. Using its own MiXCR run on the PCR reads, TCRdb lists one record per CDR3 protein. The profile shows some 890,000 distinct CDR3 sequences, 53% of them singletons. Of note for this clonotype: Its antigen remains unknown.

The CDR3 contains 16 residues. CDR1 is SGHRS and CDR2 is YFSETQ in the germline V gene. V was clipped by 4 bases and J by 7 bases; unmatched bases: 15. The sequence was collected from a girl under 18 with multiple sclerosis. This chain joins TRBV5-1 and TRBJ2-3, with 7 bases lining up with TRBD2. The sample was blood. The CDR3 DNA follows: TGCGCCAGCAGCGCCAGGAGGGCGGGAGTACGACATACGCAGTATTTT. Translating it yields CASSARRAGVRHTQYF. Full variable domain (missing parts from reference TRBV5-1 and TRBJ2-3): KAGVTQTPRYLIKTRGQQVTLSCSPISGHRSVSWYQQTPGQGLQFLFEYFSETQRNKGNFPGRFSGRQFSNSRSEMNVSTLELGDSALYLCASSARRAGVRHTQYFGPGTRLTVL.